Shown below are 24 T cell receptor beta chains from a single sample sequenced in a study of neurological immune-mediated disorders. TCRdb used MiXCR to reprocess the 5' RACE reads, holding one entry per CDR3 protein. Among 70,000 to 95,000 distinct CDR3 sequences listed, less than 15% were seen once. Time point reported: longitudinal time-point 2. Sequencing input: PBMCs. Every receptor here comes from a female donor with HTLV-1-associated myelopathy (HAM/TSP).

In nucleotides, the CDR3 is TGCGCCAGCAGCCTGCGGGTCACAGATACGCAGTATTTT. Translating gives CASSLRVTDTQYF. This sequence joins TRBV5-1 and TRBJ2-3, with D possibly being TRBD2 (5 bases). The V end was cut by 4 bases, the J end by 2 bases, with 8 bases between. Germline CDR1 reads SGHRS; CDR2 reads YFSETQ. The CDR3 covers 13 residues.

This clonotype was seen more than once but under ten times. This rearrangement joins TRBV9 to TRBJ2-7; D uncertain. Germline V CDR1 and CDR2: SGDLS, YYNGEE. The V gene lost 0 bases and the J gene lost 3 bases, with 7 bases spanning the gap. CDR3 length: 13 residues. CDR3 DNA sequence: TGTGCCAGCAGCGTAGAGGACGGCTACGAGCAGTACTTC. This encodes CASSVEDGYEQYF.

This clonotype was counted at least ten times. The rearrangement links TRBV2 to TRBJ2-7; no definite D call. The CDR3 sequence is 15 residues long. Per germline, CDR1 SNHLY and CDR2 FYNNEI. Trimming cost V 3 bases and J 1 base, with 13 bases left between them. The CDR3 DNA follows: TGTGCCAGCAGTGACCTTGTCTCCGGGTCCTACGAGCAGTACTTC. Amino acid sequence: CASSDLVSGSYEQYF.

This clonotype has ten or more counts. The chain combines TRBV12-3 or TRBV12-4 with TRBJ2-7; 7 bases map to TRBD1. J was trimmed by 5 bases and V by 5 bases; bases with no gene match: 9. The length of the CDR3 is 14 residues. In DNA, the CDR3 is TGTGCCAGCAGTAAGGGACAGCCCCTGGACGAGCAGTACTTC. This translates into CASSKGQPLDEQYF.

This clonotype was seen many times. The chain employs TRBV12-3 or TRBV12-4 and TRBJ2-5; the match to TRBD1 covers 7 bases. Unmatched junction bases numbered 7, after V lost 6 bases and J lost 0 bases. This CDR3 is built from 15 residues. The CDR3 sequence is CASSSPRGYQETQYF. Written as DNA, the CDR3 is TGTGCCAGCAGCTCACCCAGGGGGTACCAAGAGACCCAGTACTTC.

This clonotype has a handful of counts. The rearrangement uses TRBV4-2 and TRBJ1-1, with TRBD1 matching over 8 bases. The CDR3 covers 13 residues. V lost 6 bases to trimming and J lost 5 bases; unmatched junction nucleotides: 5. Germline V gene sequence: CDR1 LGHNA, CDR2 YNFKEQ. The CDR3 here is CASSPTGATEAFF. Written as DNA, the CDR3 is TGTGCCAGCAGTCCGACAGGGGCGACTGAAGCTTTCTTT.

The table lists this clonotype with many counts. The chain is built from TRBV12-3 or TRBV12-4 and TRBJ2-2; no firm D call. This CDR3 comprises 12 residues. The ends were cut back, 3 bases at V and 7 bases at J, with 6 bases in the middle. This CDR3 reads CASSFLYGELFF. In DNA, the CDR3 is TGTGCCAGCAGTTTCTTATACGGGGAGCTGTTTTTT.

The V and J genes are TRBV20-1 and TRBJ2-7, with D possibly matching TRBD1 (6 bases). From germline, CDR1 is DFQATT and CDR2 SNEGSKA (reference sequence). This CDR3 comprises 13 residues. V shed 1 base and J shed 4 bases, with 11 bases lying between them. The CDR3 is CSARAEGVYEQYF. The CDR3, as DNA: TGCAGTGCTAGAGCTGAGGGGGTTTACGAGCAGTACTTC.

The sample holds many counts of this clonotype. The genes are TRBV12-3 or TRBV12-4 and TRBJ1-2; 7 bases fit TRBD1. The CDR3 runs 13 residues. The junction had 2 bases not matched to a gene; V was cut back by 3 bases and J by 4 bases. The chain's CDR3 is CASSFRDSYGYTF. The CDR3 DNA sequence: TGTGCCAGCAGTTTCCGGGACAGCTATGGCTACACCTTC.

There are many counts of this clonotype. CDR3 nucleotides: TGTGCCAGCAGTTTGTTTGGGGCTGGGGCCAACGTCCTGACTTTC. Encoded protein: CASSLFGAGANVLTF. This chain links TRBV27 with TRBJ2-6; D is unresolved. From germline, CDR1 is MNHEY and CDR2 SMNVEV (reference sequence). Deletions cut 3 bases from V and 2 bases from J, with 8 bases between. CDR3 length equals 15 residues. The variable domain in full, completed from reference TRBV27 and TRBJ2-6, reads EAQVTQNPRYLITVTGKKLTVTCSQNMNHEYMSWYRQDPGLGLRQIYYSMNVEVTDKGDVPEGYKVSRKEKRNFPLILESPSPNQTSLYFCASSLFGAGANVLTFGAGSRLTVL.

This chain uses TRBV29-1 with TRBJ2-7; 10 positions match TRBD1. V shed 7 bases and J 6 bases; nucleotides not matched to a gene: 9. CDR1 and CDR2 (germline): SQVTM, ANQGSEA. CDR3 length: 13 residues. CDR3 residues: CSAAKGQGSEQYF. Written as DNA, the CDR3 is TGCAGCGCCGCTAAGGGACAGGGGAGCGAGCAGTACTTC.

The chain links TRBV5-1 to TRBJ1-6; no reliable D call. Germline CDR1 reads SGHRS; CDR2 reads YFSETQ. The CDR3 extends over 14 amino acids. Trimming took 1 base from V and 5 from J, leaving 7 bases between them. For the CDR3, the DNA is TGCGCCAGCAGCTTGACGGTAGATAATTCACCCCTCCACTTT. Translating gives CASSLTVDNSPLHF.

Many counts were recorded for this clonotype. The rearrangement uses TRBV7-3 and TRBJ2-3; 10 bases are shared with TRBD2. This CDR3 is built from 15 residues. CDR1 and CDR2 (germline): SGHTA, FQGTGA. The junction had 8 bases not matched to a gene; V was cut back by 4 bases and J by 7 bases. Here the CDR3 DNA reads TGTGCCAGCAGCTCCCTAGCGGGGGCCGGGAATACGCAGTATTTT. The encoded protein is CASSSLAGAGNTQYF. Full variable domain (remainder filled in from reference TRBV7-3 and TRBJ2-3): GAGVSQTPSNKVTEKGKYVELRCDPISGHTALYWYRQSLGQGPEFLIYFQGTGAADDSGLPNDRFFAVRPEGSVSTLKIQRTERGDSAVYLCASSSLAGAGNTQYFGPGTRLTVL.

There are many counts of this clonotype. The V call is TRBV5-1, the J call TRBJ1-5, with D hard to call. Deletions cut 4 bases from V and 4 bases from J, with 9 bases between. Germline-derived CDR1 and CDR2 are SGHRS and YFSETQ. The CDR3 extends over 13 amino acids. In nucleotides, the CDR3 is TGCGCCAGCAGCCCCGCACTTAATCAGCCCCAGCATTTT. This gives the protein CASSPALNQPQHF.

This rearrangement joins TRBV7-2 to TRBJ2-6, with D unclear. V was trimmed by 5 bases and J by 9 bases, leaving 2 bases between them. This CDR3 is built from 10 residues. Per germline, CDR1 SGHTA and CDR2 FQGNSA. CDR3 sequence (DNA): TGTGCCAGCAGCGGCAACGTCCTGACTTTC. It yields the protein CASSGNVLTF.

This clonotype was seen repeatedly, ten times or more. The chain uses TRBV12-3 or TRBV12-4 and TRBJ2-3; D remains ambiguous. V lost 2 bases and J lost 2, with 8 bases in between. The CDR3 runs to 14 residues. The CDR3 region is CASSLRHLTDTQYF. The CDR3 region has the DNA TGTGCCAGCAGTTTAAGACACCTCACAGATACGCAGTATTTT.

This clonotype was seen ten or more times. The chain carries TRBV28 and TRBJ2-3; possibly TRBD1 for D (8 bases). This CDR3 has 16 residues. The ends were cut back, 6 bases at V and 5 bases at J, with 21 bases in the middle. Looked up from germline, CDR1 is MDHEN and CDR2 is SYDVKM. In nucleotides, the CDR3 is TGTGCCAGCAGAGACACAGGGGGTGGGGGGGTAGATACGCAGTATTTT. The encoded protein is CASRDTGGGGVDTQYF.

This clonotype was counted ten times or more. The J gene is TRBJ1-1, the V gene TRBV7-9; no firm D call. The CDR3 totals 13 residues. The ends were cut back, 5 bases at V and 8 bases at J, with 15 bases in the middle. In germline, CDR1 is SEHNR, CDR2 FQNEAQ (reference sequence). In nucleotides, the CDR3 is TGTGCCAGCAGCCCCCGCCTCCTTATCGAAGCTTTCTTT. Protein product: CASSPRLLIEAFF. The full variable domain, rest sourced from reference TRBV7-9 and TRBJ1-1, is DTGVSQNPRHKITKRGQNVTFRCDPISEHNRLYWYRQTLGQGPEFLTYFQNEAQLEKSRLLSDRFSAERPKGSFSTLEIQRTEQGDSAMYLCASSPRLLIEAFFGQGTRLTVV.

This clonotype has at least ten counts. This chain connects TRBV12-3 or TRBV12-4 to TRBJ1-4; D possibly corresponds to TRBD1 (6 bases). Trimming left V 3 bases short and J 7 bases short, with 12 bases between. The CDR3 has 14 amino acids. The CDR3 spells CASSLGAASEKLFF. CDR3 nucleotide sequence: TGTGCCAGCAGTTTGGGGGCCGCAAGTGAAAAACTGTTTTTT.

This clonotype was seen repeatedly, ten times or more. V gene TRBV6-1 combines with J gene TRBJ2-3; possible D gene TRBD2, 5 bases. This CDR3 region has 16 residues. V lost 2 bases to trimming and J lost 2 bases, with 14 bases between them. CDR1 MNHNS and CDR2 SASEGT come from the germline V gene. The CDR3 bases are TGTGCCAGCAGTGAAAGGCCTGGACTCCCCACAGATACGCAGTATTTT. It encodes CASSERPGLPTDTQYF.

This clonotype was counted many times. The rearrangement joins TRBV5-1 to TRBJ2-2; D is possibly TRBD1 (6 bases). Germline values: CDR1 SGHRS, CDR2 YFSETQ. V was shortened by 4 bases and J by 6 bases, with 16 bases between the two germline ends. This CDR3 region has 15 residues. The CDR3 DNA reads TGCGCCAGCAGCATTCAAGCAGGGGTGGCCGGGGAGCTGTTTTTT. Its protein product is CASSIQAGVAGELFF.

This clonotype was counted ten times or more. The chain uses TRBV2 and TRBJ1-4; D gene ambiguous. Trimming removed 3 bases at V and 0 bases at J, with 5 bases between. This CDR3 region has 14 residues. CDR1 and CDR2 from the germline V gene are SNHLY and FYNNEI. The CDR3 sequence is CASSEGTTNEKLFF. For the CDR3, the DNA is TGTGCCAGCAGTGAGGGGACAACTAATGAAAAACTGTTTTTT.

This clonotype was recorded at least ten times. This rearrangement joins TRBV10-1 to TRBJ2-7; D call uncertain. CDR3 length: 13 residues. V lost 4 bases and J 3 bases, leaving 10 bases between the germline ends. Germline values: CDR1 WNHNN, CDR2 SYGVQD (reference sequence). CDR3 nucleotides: TGCGCCAGCAGTGTGGAAGAAAACTACGAGCAGTACTTC. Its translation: CASSVEENYEQYF.

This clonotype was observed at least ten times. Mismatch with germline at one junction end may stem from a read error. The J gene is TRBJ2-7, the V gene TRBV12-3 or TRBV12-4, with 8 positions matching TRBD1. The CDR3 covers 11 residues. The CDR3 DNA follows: TGTGCCAGCAGCCCTGGGACAGGAACGCATTTC. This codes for CASSPGTGTHF.